The 26 T cell receptor beta chains below all came from one sample that was sequenced in a study of T cells in women clearing cervical HPV infection. Assay used: immunoSEQ multiplex PCR; TCRdb lists only in-frame clones, some missing. In all, the sample yields 40,000 or so clones. Sequenced material: blood buffy coat. The receptor source for this set is a woman aged 18-69 years with a cervical HPV16 infection that either progressed to CIN3+ or cleared (not recorded which).

In regard to this clone: The read halts 3 residues ahead of the CDR3 end, with the missing end drawn from the germline J gene. The chain is built from TRBV15 and TRBJ2-7; TRBD1 matches at 8 bases. This CDR3 spans 14 amino acids. Germline V CDR1 and CDR2: LNHNV, YYDKDF (reference sequence). Trimming cost V 1 base and J 5 bases; bases outside gene matches: 4. CDR3 bases read: TGTGCCACCAGCAGAGTGGCAGGGGGCAACGAG. It is translated as CATSRVAGGNE. The whole CDR3 region reads CATSRVAGGNEQYF.

As concerns this clone: The junction and the germline gene differ at one end; a read error may be behind it. The read is 3 residues too short to cover the CDR3 end, so that end is filled in from the germline J gene. The chain recombines TRBV4-2 with TRBJ1-1, with 8 bases matching TRBD1. The CDR3 consists of 16 residues. The germline CDR1 and CDR2 sequences are LGHNA and YNFKEQ. CDR3 DNA (partial): TGCGCCAGCAGCGGATCCTTACAGGGGGAAAGCACTGAA. It specifies CASSGSLQGESTE. The full CDR3 is CASSGSLQGESTEAFF.

Partial CDR3 DNA: TGTGCCAGCAGCCCTGGAACGCGGAGAGATGAG. This gives the protein CASSPGTRRDE. The whole CDR3 sequence is CASSPGTRRDEQFF. The rearrangement uses TRBV13 and TRBJ2-1; D not certain. Sequencing ends 3 residues short of the CDR3 end; the germline J gene provides the rest. V was clipped by 5 bases and J by 8 bases, with 16 bases between them. There are 14 residues in the CDR3. Germline V gives CDR1 PRHDT, CDR2 FYEKMQ (reference sequence).

Turning to this clone: One end of the junction is discordant with germline, which a read error may explain. The CDR3 end falls 3 residues outside the read, so it is completed with the germline J gene. This chain connects TRBV7-8 to TRBJ2-1; TRBD1 might be the D (6 bases). The CDR3 loop spans 16 amino acids. The germline V gene encodes CDR1 SGHVS and CDR2 FQNEAQ. Here the CDR3 reads CASSLAPGASYYEQFF. The CDR3 bases that were read are TGTGCCAGCAGCTTAGCGCCAGGGGCCTCCTACTATGAG.

In the case of this clone: Sequencing ends 3 residues short of the CDR3 end; the germline J gene provides the rest. This rearrangement joins TRBV30 to TRBJ2-1; tentatively, D is TRBD1 (6 bases). The CDR3 spans 14 residues. The ends were cut back, 2 bases at V and 5 bases at J, with 13 bases in the middle. Germline V lookup: CDR1 GTSNPN, CDR2 SVGIG (reference sequence). The part of the CDR3 DNA that was read is TGTGCCTGGAGTTCACAGGGAAGGAACAATGAG. Its protein product is CAWSSQGRNNE. The full CDR3 reads CAWSSQGRNNEQFF.

To note about this clone: With the read ending 3 residues before the CDR3 end, the germline J gene is used to fill in that end. The chain links TRBV30 to TRBJ1-2; D remains unclear. Deletions cut 3 bases from V and 2 bases from J, with 7 bases between. The germline CDR1 and CDR2 sequences are GTSNPN and SVGIG (reference sequence). This CDR3 has 12 amino acids. CDR3 region: CAWSGANYGYTF. The part of the CDR3 DNA that was read is TGTGCCTGGAGCGGTGCGAACTATGGC.

Of note for this clone: The CDR3 is cut off 3 residues early in the read; its end comes from the germline J gene. The chain is built from TRBV5-1 and TRBJ1-2, with a possible D match to TRBD1 (5 bases). The length of the CDR3 is 14 residues. Germline CDR1 reads SGHRS; CDR2 reads YFSETQ. Trimming removed 7 bases at V and 6 bases at J, with 19 bases between. The DNA read from the CDR3 is TGCGCCAGCGGTACCCGGGACTCCGGCCATGGC. Protein: CASGTRDSGHG. The full CDR3 reads CASGTRDSGHGYTF.

Comments on this clone: The sequence runs out 3 residues before the end of the CDR3; the remainder is reconstructed from the germline J gene. This chain links TRBV12-3 or TRBV12-4 with TRBJ2-5, with D possibly matching TRBD2 (6 bases). The CDR3 has 12 amino acids. Trimming cost V 8 bases and J 4 bases, with 11 bases left between them. The covered CDR3 bases are TGTGCCAGCGGGGGGTTCGGAGAGACC. Protein: CASGGFGET. The whole CDR3 is CASGGFGETQYF.

In regard to this clone: The sequence runs out 3 residues before the end of the CDR3; the remainder is reconstructed from the germline J gene. The gene calls are TRBV5-1 and TRBJ2-4; D is possibly TRBD2 (6 bases). The CDR3 consists of 14 residues. The germline V gene has CDR1 SGHRS and CDR2 YFSETQ. The covered CDR3 bases are TGCGCCAGCAGCCAAGACGGCGGAGGGGAGACT. Translating it yields CASSQDGGGET. Given in full, the CDR3 is CASSQDGGGETQYF.

As regards this clone: The CDR3 extends 3 residues past the end of the read, so its final part is completed from the germline J gene. The chain is built from TRBV5-1 and TRBJ2-1; 7 bases are a match to TRBD2. Germline CDR1 reads SGHRS; CDR2 reads YFSETQ. V was clipped by 0 bases and J by 6 bases; unmatched bases: 6. The CDR3 has 15 amino acids. CDR3 loop: CASSLGSASGNEQFF. CDR3 DNA (partial): TGCGCCAGCAGCTTGGGGTCGGCTAGCGGCAATGAG.

Concerning this clone itself: Read sequence stops 3 residues before the CDR3 end, and the germline J gene provides the missing end. The chain recombines TRBV6-2 or TRBV6-3 with TRBJ2-2; TRBD2 might be the D (5 bases). The CDR3 spans 17 residues. V lost 7 bases, J lost 0 bases, and 18 bases lay in between. Germline assignment: CDR1 MNHEY and CDR2 SVGEGT. Incomplete CDR3 DNA: TGTGCCAGCACCTGGTTTGAGGGTCCCCCGAACACCGGGGAG. Protein: CASTWFEGPPNTGE. The whole CDR3 protein reads CASTWFEGPPNTGELFF.

On this clone: The CDR3 goes on 3 residues after the read ends, and that part is filled in from the germline J gene. The chain carries TRBV30 and TRBJ1-1; weak D call: TRBD1 (5 bases). Germline lookup yields CDR1 GTSNPN and CDR2 SVGIG (reference sequence). The CDR3 contains 12 residues. The CDR3 sequence is CAWSSSGGEAFF. The CDR3 bases that were read are TGTGCCTGGAGTAGCTCGGGGGGGGAA.

Of note for this clone: The read halts 3 residues ahead of the CDR3 end, with the missing end drawn from the germline J gene. This chain connects TRBV5-4 to TRBJ2-1; TRBD2 is a possible D gene (6 bases). Germline assignment: CDR1 SGHNT and CDR2 YYREEE (reference sequence). Trimming took 3 bases from V and 7 from J, leaving 20 bases between them. The CDR3 extends over 16 amino acids. The CDR3 is CASSWGIAEEGNEQFF. Incomplete CDR3 DNA: TGTGCCAGCAGCTGGGGGATAGCGGAGGAGGGGAATGAG.

As for this clone: With the read ending 3 residues before the CDR3 end, the germline J gene is used to fill in that end. The chain joins TRBV14 to TRBJ1-2, with D uncertain. CDR1 and CDR2 (germline): SGHDN, FVKESK. The CDR3 has 16 residues. CDR3 bases read: TGTGCCAGCAGCCAGCCAAGCGGGAACCTCTCCTACGAC. Its protein is CASSQPSGNLSYD. The complete CDR3 reads CASSQPSGNLSYDYTF.

Comment on this clone: Coverage ceases 3 residues before the CDR3 finishes, and the germline J gene fills in the end. This chain connects TRBV11-3 to TRBJ2-1; 8 positions match TRBD1. V shed 5 bases, J shed 2 bases, and the junction held 5 bases outside the gene matches. CDR3 length: 15 residues. Germline values: CDR1 SGHNT, CDR2 YENEEA. The sequenced CDR3 bases are TGTGCCAGCAGCCGTGACAGGGGTACCTACAATGAG. Translating gives CASSRDRGTYNE. The CDR3 reads in full as CASSRDRGTYNEQFF.

To note about this clone: Coverage ceases 3 residues before the CDR3 finishes, and the germline J gene fills in the end. This rearrangement joins TRBV5-5 to TRBJ2-1; D perhaps matches TRBD1 (6 bases). CDR1 and CDR2 (germline): SGHKS, YYEKEE (reference sequence). This CDR3 is built from 15 residues. V lost 3 bases and J 6 bases, leaving 16 bases between the germline ends. Incomplete CDR3 DNA: TGTGCCAGCAGCTACATTTACCTACAGGGCAATGAG. This codes for CASSYIYLQGNE. The whole CDR3 protein reads CASSYIYLQGNEQFF.

In the case of this clone: The CDR3 end falls 3 residues outside the read, so it is completed with the germline J gene. The chain uses TRBV6-1 and TRBJ2-1, with TRBD2 identical over 7 bases. The V and J ends lost 4 bases and 9 bases, in that order; junction bases with no gene match: 15. This CDR3 has 16 amino acids. Germline V gene sequence: CDR1 MNHNS, CDR2 SASEGT. The CDR3 sequence: CASSVGSGVFDSEQFF. CDR3 DNA, as far as it was read: TGTGCCAGCAGTGTTGGCAGCGGGGTCTTCGATAGTGAG.

In the case of this clone: The read finishes 3 residues shy of the CDR3 end, and the germline J gene is used to complete it. The rearrangement joins TRBV12-3 or TRBV12-4 to TRBJ1-2; D is perhaps TRBD1 (5 bases). V was cut by 1 base and J by 2 bases, with 8 bases left in between. The CDR3 is 14 amino acids. The CDR3 sequence is CASSLDGGNYGYTF. The sequenced CDR3 bases are TGTGCCAGCAGTTTAGATGGGGGGAACTATGGC.

Turning to this clone: Read coverage stops 3 residues before the CDR3 terminus; the germline J gene supplies the remainder. This CDR3 is also generated by other DNA sequences in the sample. The rearrangement uses TRBV7-2 and TRBJ1-2; no clear D gene. The germline gives CDR1 SGHTA, CDR2 FQGNSA. The CDR3 extends over 13 amino acids. The CDR3 bases that were read are TGTGCCAGCAGCTTAAACTCTCAGCGCGGC. Its protein product is CASSLNSQRG. The entire CDR3 sequence reads CASSLNSQRGYTF. Supplemented by reference TRBV7-2 and TRBJ1-2, the full variable domain reads GAGVSQSPSNKVTEKGKDVELRCDPISGHTALYWYRQSLGQGLEFLIYFQGNSAPDKSGLPSDRFSAERTGGSVSTLTIQRTQQEDSAVYLCASSLNSQRGYTFGSGTRLTVV.

The CDR3 is CASSLFGTGVMNTEAFF. The CDR3 bases that were read are TGTGCCAGCAGTTTATTCGGGACAGGGGTCATGAACACTGAA. The genes are TRBV27 and TRBJ1-1; 10 nucleotides align to TRBD1. The sequenced fragment ends 3 residues before the CDR3 boundary, so the rest is inferred from the germline J gene. The J segment lost 0 bases and the V segment lost 1 base, leaving 5 bases of the junction unmatched. Germline-derived CDR1 and CDR2 are MNHEY and SMNVEV (reference sequence). The length of the CDR3 is 17 residues.

As concerns this clone: The read halts 3 residues ahead of the CDR3 end, with the missing end drawn from the germline J gene. The rearrangement links TRBV6-2 or TRBV6-3 to TRBJ2-7; D is possibly TRBD2 (5 bases). The CDR3 has 14 amino acids. Germline CDR1 reads MNHEY; CDR2 reads SVGEGT. V lost 7 bases to trimming and J lost 4 bases, with 17 bases between them. The DNA read from the CDR3 is TGTGCCAGCACCCGACGGGGTAGAACGTACGAG. Translation: CASTRRGRTYE. The CDR3 reads in full as CASTRRGRTYEQYF.

As for this clone: The read stops 3 residues short of the end of the CDR3; the missing end is completed from the germline J gene. This rearrangement joins TRBV20-1 to TRBJ1-2; D perhaps matches TRBD1 (5 bases). Trimming stripped 6 bases from V and 5 bases from J, with 16 bases between. The V gene's germline CDR1 is DFQATT and CDR2 SNEGSKA (reference sequence). This CDR3 contains 13 residues. The sequenced CDR3 bases are TGCAGTGCACCAGAAACAGGAAAGTATGGC. It codes for CSAPETGKYG. Given in full, the CDR3 is CSAPETGKYGYTF.

On this clone itself: The read is 3 residues too short to cover the CDR3 end, so that end is filled in from the germline J gene. The rearrangement uses TRBV6-2 or TRBV6-3 and TRBJ1-4; tentative D call: TRBD1 (5 bases). There are 15 residues in the CDR3. Germline V gene lookup returns CDR1 MNHEY and CDR2 SVGEGT. Between the trimmed V and J ends, which lost 4 bases and 8 bases, there was a span of 17 bases. Incomplete CDR3 DNA: TGTGCCAGCAGTTGGAGCAGGGAGGAGGAAGAAAAA. This sequence encodes CASSWSREEEEK. The entire CDR3 reads CASSWSREEEEKLFF.

On this clone itself: The DNA ends 3 residues before the CDR3 does, and the rest of the CDR3 is filled in from the germline J gene. The chain joins TRBV6-2 or TRBV6-3 to TRBJ2-3, with 10 bases that match TRBD2. This CDR3 is built from 17 residues. The germline gives CDR1 MNHEY, CDR2 SVGEGT. The CDR3 bases that were read are TGTGCCAGCAGTTACTCGATAGGGTCTAGCGGGGGCCGGGCG. Its protein product is CASSYSIGSSGGRA. The CDR3 as a whole reads CASSYSIGSSGGRAQYF.

A word on this clone: The read ends 3 residues early relative to the CDR3; the germline J gene fills the gap. This chain links TRBV2 with TRBJ2-1; 11 bases align to TRBD2. The V gene's germline CDR1 is SNHLY and CDR2 FYNNEI. J was trimmed by 5 bases and V by 1 base; bases with no gene match: 10. The CDR3 totals 18 residues. Incomplete CDR3 DNA: TGTGCCAGCAGTGAAGGGGTCCCATCGGGACTAGCGGACAATGAG. Protein: CASSEGVPSGLADNE. The full CDR3 sequence reads CASSEGVPSGLADNEQFF.

About this clone: Read sequence stops 3 residues before the CDR3 end, and the germline J gene provides the missing end. The J gene is TRBJ2-3, the V gene TRBV29-1; weak D call: TRBD1 (5 bases). The CDR3 contains 11 residues. The V gene's germline CDR1 is SQVTM and CDR2 ANQGSEA. Incomplete CDR3 DNA: TGCAGCGTTCGACAGCAAGAGACG. Translating it yields CSVRQQET. The complete CDR3 sequence is CSVRQQETQYF.